The clone carrying this T cell receptor (beta chain) was detected only a few times. Treatment: oral pan-JAK inhibitor, 5-10 mg twice daily. Specimens obtained from alopecia areata patients comprised lesional scalp punch biopsies and peripheral blood. CD4+ and CD8+ T cells were sorted from PBMCs. The data stem from a study of CD8+ T cells in alopecia areata. Across the study: Tofacitinib was given for 6 to 18 months, then stopped for 6 months. The share of scalp area affected provided the severity score for treated patients.

V was trimmed by 1 base and J by 6 bases, leaving 11 bases between them. This CDR3 is 13 amino acids long. Germline values: CDR1 SQVTM, CDR2 ANQGSEA. RNA was extracted and reverse transcribed into cDNA as the sequencing template. Assay: immunoSEQ multiplex PCR; the TCRdb copy retains only in-frame clones and omits some. This repertoire shows 60,000 to 85,000 clones, 25% to 30% found once; its top ten account for about 15%. The rearrangement joins TRBV29-1 to TRBJ2-3; a weak D match, TRBD2 (6 bases). Sequenced material: CD8+ T cells sorted from blood, taken at week 4, from a patient treated with tofacitinib. The receptor was isolated from a human donor with alopecia areata. In nucleotides, the CDR3 is TGCAGCGTTGAAGGACTACGGGGGGATACGCAGTATTTT. Translated, it gives CSVEGLRGDTQYF.